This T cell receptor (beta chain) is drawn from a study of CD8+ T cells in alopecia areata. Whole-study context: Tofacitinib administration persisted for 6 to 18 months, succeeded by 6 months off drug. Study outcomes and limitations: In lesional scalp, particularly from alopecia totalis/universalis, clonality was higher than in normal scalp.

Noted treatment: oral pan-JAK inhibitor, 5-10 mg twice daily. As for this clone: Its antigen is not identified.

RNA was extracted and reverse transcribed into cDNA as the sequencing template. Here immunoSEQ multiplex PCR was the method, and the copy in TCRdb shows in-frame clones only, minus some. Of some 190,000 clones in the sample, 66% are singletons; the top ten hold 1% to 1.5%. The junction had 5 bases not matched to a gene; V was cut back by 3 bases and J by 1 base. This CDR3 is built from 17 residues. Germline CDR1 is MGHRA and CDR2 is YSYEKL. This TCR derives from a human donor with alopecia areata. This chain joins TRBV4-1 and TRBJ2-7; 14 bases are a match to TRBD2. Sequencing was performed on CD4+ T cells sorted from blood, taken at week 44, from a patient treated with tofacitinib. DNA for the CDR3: TGCGCCAGCAGCCAGCCGGGACTAGCGGGGGCGTCCTACGAGCAGTACTTC. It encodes CASSQPGLAGASYEQYF.